The 22 T cell receptor beta chains below were found in one sample sequenced in a study of cytomegalovirus exposure and HLA in healthy donors. The primer mix had 60 Vbeta and 13 Jbeta primers. The method was immunoSEQ multiplex PCR; TCRdb's version includes in-frame clones alone and lacks a portion of them. The sample consists of fewer than 150,000 clones, 65% to 85% of them appearing once. Source material: PBMCs. The receptors were sampled from a man in his fifties or sixties in good health and CMV-seropositive.

The rearrangement uses TRBV7-2 and TRBJ1-3; 8 nucleotides agree with TRBD1. This CDR3 is 18 amino acids long. The germline V gene encodes CDR1 SGHTA and CDR2 FQGNSA. V trimming: 2 bases; J trimming: 4 bases; junction bases outside the gene matches: 13. The chain's CDR3 is CASSLYRQGALPGNTIYF. The CDR3 region has the DNA TGTGCCAGCAGCTTATACCGCCAGGGGGCCCTACCGGGAAACACCATATATTTT.

This chain connects TRBV2 to TRBJ2-7, with D maybe TRBD2 (6 bases). V dropped 7 bases and J dropped 0 bases, with 13 bases sitting between them. The CDR3 totals 14 residues. The germline CDR1 and CDR2 sequences are SNHLY and FYNNEI. CDR3 amino acids: CASTRTGASYEQYF. CDR3 nucleotide sequence: TGTGCCAGCACAAGGACGGGAGCCTCCTACGAGCAGTACTTC.

In this sample, this clone turned up once. The chain combines TRBV5-1 with TRBJ1-6; no clear D gene. V was cut by 0 bases and J by 7 bases, with 11 bases left in between. CDR1 and CDR2 (germline): SGHRS, YFSETQ. The CDR3 contains 15 residues. CDR3 protein: CASSLGSMGNSPLHF. CDR3 bases: TGCGCCAGCAGCTTGGGTTCCATGGGCAATTCACCCCTCCACTTT.

The V and J genes are TRBV5-6 and TRBJ2-7; D is perhaps TRBD2 (6 bases). Germline-derived CDR1 and CDR2 are SGHDT and YYEEEE. V was cut by 4 bases and J by 4 bases, with 15 bases left in between. The CDR3 runs to 14 residues. The CDR3 coding sequence is TGTGCCAGCAGCACAGGACTATCTGAGTACGAGCAGTACTTC. Translating it yields CASSTGLSEYEQYF.

V is TRBV29-1 and J is TRBJ2-5; D unresolved. This CDR3 spans 12 amino acids. CDR1 and CDR2 from the germline V gene are SQVTM and ANQGSEA. The V gene lost 4 bases and the J gene lost 7 bases, with 13 bases spanning the gap. The CDR3 nucleotides read TGCAGCGTTGCCCCTGCGTCTGGGACCCAGTACTTC. It is translated as CSVAPASGTQYF.

The chain combines TRBV21-1 with TRBJ2-1; TRBD2 is the table's D call and was not checked against the DNA. TRBV21-1 is tagged as a pseudogene. The CDR3 is 16 amino acids. The CDR3 protein is CASSNGGRERDNEQFF. The CDR3 nucleotides read TGTGCCAGCAGCAATGGAGGCCGGGAGAGAGACAATGAGCAGTTCTTC.

V gene TRBV27 combines with J gene TRBJ1-2; 7 bases match TRBD1. The CDR3 is 17 amino acids. Germline assignment: CDR1 MNHEY and CDR2 SMNVEV (reference sequence). V dropped 4 bases and J dropped 4; count of bases not matched to a gene: 15. For the CDR3, the DNA is TGTGCCAGCAGTTCTCACCCTGGACAGGCTAGGGGCTATGGCTACACCTTC. It yields the protein CASSSHPGQARGYGYTF.

In the case of this clone: An end of the junction does not agree with germline; a read error may underlie this. This chain joins TRBV2 and TRBJ2-5; D gene unclear. From germline, CDR1 is SNHLY and CDR2 FYNNEI. CDR3 size: 12 residues. This CDR3 reads CASREARETQYF. The CDR3, as DNA: TGTGCCAGCAGGGAAGCTCGAGAGACCCAGTACTTC.

The chain uses TRBV27 and TRBJ2-2; D remains ambiguous. Trimming took off 4 bases at V and 8 bases at J, with 11 bases between the two ends. The V gene's germline CDR1 is MNHEY and CDR2 SMNVEV (reference sequence). This CDR3 is built from 13 residues. The CDR3 coding sequence is TGTGCCAGCAGTTCGTCTCACAGAGGGGAGCTGTTTTTT. Protein: CASSSSHRGELFF.

The chain has TRBV5-1 and TRBJ2-7; 10 nucleotides align to TRBD2. With V trimmed by 3 bases and J by 4 bases, 7 bases remained unmatched. The CDR3 totals 15 residues. Per the germline V gene, CDR1 is SGHRS and CDR2 is YFSETQ. CDR3 sequence: CASSSMTSGPYEQYF. CDR3 DNA sequence: TGCGCCAGCAGCTCGATGACTAGCGGGCCGTACGAGCAGTACTTC.

The genes are TRBV10-1 and TRBJ2-5, with TRBD2 identical over 14 bases. The DNA end is more similar to TRBJ2-7, so the J call may be wrong. Germline CDR1 WNHNN, CDR2 SYGVQD (reference sequence). This CDR3 contains 17 residues. As DNA, the CDR3 is TGCGCCAGCAGTGACCGGACTAGCGGGGGGCGAGCCTACGAGCAGTACTTC. Translation: CASSDRTSGGRAYEQYF.

Regarding this clone: A read error may account for a junction end that differs from germline. V gene TRBV7-9 combines with J gene TRBJ2-5; a weak D match, TRBD2 (6 bases). CDR1 is SEHNR and CDR2 is FQNEAQ in the germline V gene (reference sequence). CDR3 length: 15 residues. The CDR3 DNA reads TGTTCCAGCAGCCAATGGGGCAGGGAGGAAGAGACCCAGTACTTC. Its translation: CSSSQWGREEETQYF.

This chain joins TRBV5-4 and TRBJ2-1; weak D call: TRBD2 (6 bases). The CDR3 length is 14 residues. The V gene lost 0 bases and the J gene lost 7 bases, with 11 bases spanning the gap. Germline V CDR1 and CDR2: SGHNT, YYREEE (reference sequence). CDR3 nucleotides: TGTGCCAGCAGCTTGGAATCTCTAGCGAATGAGCAGTTCTTC. Amino acids: CASSLESLANEQFF.

CDR3 loop: CASSLSGSQPQHF. The CDR3 coding sequence is TGTGCCAGCAGCTTATCGGGGAGCCAGCCCCAGCATTTT. The rearrangement links TRBV7-2 to TRBJ1-5; D unclear. Germline V gene lookup returns CDR1 SGHTA and CDR2 FQGNSA. CDR3 length: 13 amino acids. Deletions cut 2 bases from V and 7 bases from J, with 9 bases between.

This sequence joins TRBV10-3 and TRBJ2-1; 7 positions agree with TRBD2. The CDR3 is 13 residues long. Germline values: CDR1 ENHRY, CDR2 SYGVKD. With 7 bases clipped from V and 2 bases from J, the junction kept 2 bases outside the gene matches. This CDR3 is CAIIAGAYNEQFF. CDR3 DNA: TGTGCCATCATCGCGGGGGCCTACAATGAGCAGTTCTTC.

The rearrangement links TRBV2 to TRBJ1-5, with TRBD1 matching 10 bases. Germline-derived CDR1 and CDR2 are SNHLY and FYNNEI. V lost 7 bases and J lost 4; bases outside the gene matches: 4. This CDR3 has 14 residues. The CDR3, as DNA: TGTGCCAGCAATCCGGGACAGGGGAATCAGCCCCAGCATTTT. It is translated as CASNPGQGNQPQHF.

V is TRBV4-3 and J is TRBJ2-5, with D perhaps matching TRBD2 (5 bases). This CDR3 has 14 amino acids. Between the trimmed V and J ends, which lost 0 bases and 4 bases, there was a span of 9 bases. Germline V gene lookup returns CDR1 LGHNA and CDR2 YSLEER. CDR3 coding DNA: TGCGCCAGCAGCCAAGATAGCCTAGCAGAGACCCAGTACTTC. This translates into CASSQDSLAETQYF.

In DNA form, the CDR3 reads TGTGCCAGCAGGGGGGGGTCCGTCTACGAGCAGTACTTC. This encodes CASRGGSVYEQYF. The chain recombines TRBV27 with TRBJ2-7; 7 bases match TRBD2. The V and J ends lost 6 bases and 3 bases, in that order; junction bases with no gene match: 5. The CDR3 totals 13 residues. From germline, CDR1 is MNHEY and CDR2 SMNVEV (reference sequence).

The V and J genes are TRBV5-1 and TRBJ1-1; 8 nucleotides match TRBD1. The germline CDR1 and CDR2 sequences are SGHRS and YFSETQ. This CDR3 is 15 amino acids long. The V gene end was trimmed by 2 bases and the J gene end by 1 base; junction bases not matched to a gene: 4. The DNA of the CDR3 is TGCGCCAGCAGCTTACAGGGGGAGAGGAACACTGAAGCTTTCTTT. Translating it yields CASSLQGERNTEAFF.

The chain has TRBV28 and TRBJ1-1; D possibly corresponds to TRBD1 (6 bases). CDR3 size: 15 residues. Germline V gene data show CDR1 as MDHEN and CDR2 as SYDVKM. V lost 7 bases, J lost 7 bases, and 22 bases lay in between. The CDR3 loop is CASTSSQVQTGEAFF. The CDR3 DNA reads TGTGCCAGCACAAGTTCGCAAGTCCAGACAGGTGAAGCTTTCTTT.

There are a few counts of this clone. The chain couples TRBV11-2 to TRBJ1-3; 10 positions match TRBD1. J was trimmed by 2 bases and V by 3 bases; bases with no gene match: 10. Germline V gives CDR1 SGHAT, CDR2 FQNNGV. This CDR3 spans 18 amino acids. The CDR3: CASSFGPGQGTPGNTIYF. The CDR3 DNA reads TGTGCCAGCAGCTTTGGACCGGGACAGGGGACCCCTGGAAACACCATATATTTT.

J is TRBJ1-1 and V is TRBV29-1, with D tentatively TRBD1 (5 bases). The CDR3 loop spans 11 amino acids. Germline V gives CDR1 SQVTM, CDR2 ANQGSEA. The ends were cut back, 3 bases at V and 8 bases at J, with 10 bases in the middle. The CDR3 coding sequence is TGCAGCGTTGAGGCGGGGGAAGAAGCTTTCTTT. Amino acids: CSVEAGEEAFF.